This entry features one T cell receptor beta chain sequence. Trimming took 3 bases from V and 4 from J; bases not matched to a gene: 10. There are 18 residues in the CDR3. Germline V lookup: CDR1 KGHSH, CDR2 LQKENI. Per the study methods: The assay estimated nucleated cells by amplifying reference gene primers. Clones were sequenced by immunoSEQ multiplex PCR, and TCRdb holds only the in-frame ones, with some missing. Clonal size and the V and J genes are those of that table, whereas D and trimming came from the DNA. The data hold 80,000 to 95,000 clones, with 75% to 90% observed a single time. The entry originates in a study of blood T cell repertoires in COVID-19.

The specimen sequenced was peripheral blood. The V gene is TRBV18, the J gene TRBJ2-6, with 9 nucleotides matching TRBD1. The TCR comes from a woman aged 80 or over with active or convalescent COVID-19. As DNA, the CDR3 is TGTGCCAGCTCACCCTACCGGGACAGGGTTTACGGGGCCAACGTCCTGACTTTC. Translation: CASSPYRDRVYGANVLTF.